What follows describes a single T cell receptor (beta chain). CDR3 length: 16 residues. The germline V gene has CDR1 MNHEY and CDR2 SMNVEV (reference sequence). V lost 5 bases and J 5 bases, leaving 22 bases between the germline ends. Original processing notes: Nucleated cell counts were estimated from reference gene primer amplification. TCRdb's copy holds only in-frame clones and misses some; the assay was immunoSEQ multiplex PCR. V, J and clone size are those of that table, while D and trimming were read from the DNA. The data contain 250,000 to 350,000 clones, approximately 90% of them singletons. In Cohort 3, a recovered donor had either two negative PCRs, clearance, or symptom resolution. The data were obtained in a study of blood T cell repertoires in COVID-19.

This receptor was taken from a woman aged 18-30 years who had recovered from COVID-19. The V and J genes are TRBV27 and TRBJ2-7; maybe TRBD2 (7 bases). Material: PBMCs or T cells enriched from blood (not recorded which). This CDR3 is CASSPGPRGGKNEQYF. CDR3 sequence (DNA): TGTGCCAGCAGTCCAGGCCCCAGGGGAGGGAAGAACGAGCAGTACTTC.